This TCR beta chain was captured in a study of T cell responses to AZD1222 COVID-19 vaccine. This CDR3 has 16 residues. The V and J ends lost 5 bases and 9 bases, in that order; junction bases with no gene match: 15. Germline lookup yields CDR1 SGHAT and CDR2 FQNNGV. For this clone: Its antigen is still unknown.

Study-wide results and caveats: Nearly half of spike-specific TCRs reportedly target variant regions that are unmutated in the B.1.351 and B.1.1.7 variants. Most donors were white British, females outnumbered males, and clonal diversity was possibly underestimated. No day 14 peak samples; only post-peak repertoires were characterized. Only a handful of AZD1222 recipients, several in all, had baseline seropositivity.

Profiling relied on immunoSEQ multiplex PCR, and the TCRdb table lists in-frame clones only, not all of them. The sample has some 98,000 clones, about 81% seen once. The clonotype was recovered from an adult who received the AZD1222 COVID-19 vaccine. The sequenced sample was peripheral blood, obtained 28 days after the second AZD1222 dose. V usage is TRBV11-2 and J usage is TRBJ2-1, with 8 bases aligning to TRBD2. The CDR3 sequence: CASSRIGSGSTGEQFF. CDR3 sequence (DNA): TGTGCCAGCAGCCGCATAGGCAGCGGGAGTACCGGTGAGCAGTTCTTC.